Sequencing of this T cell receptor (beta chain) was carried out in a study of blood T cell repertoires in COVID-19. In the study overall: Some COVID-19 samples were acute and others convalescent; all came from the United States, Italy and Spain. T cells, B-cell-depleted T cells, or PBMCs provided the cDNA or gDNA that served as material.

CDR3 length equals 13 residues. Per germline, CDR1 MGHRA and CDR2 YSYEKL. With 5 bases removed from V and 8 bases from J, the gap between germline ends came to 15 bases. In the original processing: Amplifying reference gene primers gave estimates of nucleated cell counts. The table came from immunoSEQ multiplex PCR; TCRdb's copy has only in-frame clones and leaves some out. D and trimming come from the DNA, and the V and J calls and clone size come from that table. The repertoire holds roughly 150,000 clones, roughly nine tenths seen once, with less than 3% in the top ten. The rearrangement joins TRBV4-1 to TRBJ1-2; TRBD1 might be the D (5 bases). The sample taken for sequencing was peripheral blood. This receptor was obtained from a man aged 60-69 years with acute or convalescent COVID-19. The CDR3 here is CASSSRGLAGYTF. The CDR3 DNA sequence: TGCGCCAGCAGCTCCCGGGGACTGGCGGGCTACACCTTC.